What follows are 27 T cell receptor beta chains derived from one specimen sequenced in a study of blood T cell repertoires in COVID-19. Sequencing used immunoSEQ multiplex PCR; TCRdb keeps in-frame clones, though not all of them. This table has approximately 340,000 clones, about 87% appearing once. The sample consisted of peripheral blood. These receptors were taken from a man in his thirties or forties with COVID-19, enrolled during active disease.

V gene TRBV14 combines with J gene TRBJ2-3; D may be TRBD2 (5 bases). Germline V gene data show CDR1 as SGHDN and CDR2 as FVKESK. Trimming stripped 1 base from V and 4 bases from J, with 9 bases between. CDR3 length: 14 amino acids. CDR3 DNA: TGTGCCAGCAGCCAAGGGGGAGAGGCAGATACGCAGTATTTT. This sequence encodes CASSQGGEADTQYF.

The DNA for the CDR3 is TGTGCCAGCAGTAAGGCGGGGGGGCGACTATACAATGAGCAGTTCTTC. This codes for CASSKAGGRLYNEQFF. The chain combines TRBV27 with TRBJ2-1; TRBD2 matches 9 bases. The CDR3 covers 16 residues. J gave up 4 bases and V 5 bases, and 9 bases lay outside the gene matches. Germline CDR1 reads MNHEY; CDR2 reads SMNVEV (reference sequence).

V usage is TRBV28 and J usage is TRBJ1-1; tentative D call: TRBD1 (6 bases). The germline V and J ends were trimmed by 6 bases and 6 bases, with 14 bases remaining between them. The CDR3 runs to 13 residues. CDR1 and CDR2 (germline): MDHEN, SYDVKM. Here the CDR3 reads CASSLGQLPEAFF. DNA for the CDR3: TGTGCCAGCAGCCTCGGACAGCTTCCTGAAGCTTTCTTT.

The genes are TRBV27 and TRBJ2-7; the match to TRBD1 covers 7 bases. V lost 6 bases, J lost 1 base, and 6 bases stayed unmatched. Per germline, CDR1 MNHEY and CDR2 SMNVEV (reference sequence). The CDR3 runs 14 residues. For the CDR3, the DNA is TGTGCCAGCAGGTTTTCGACAGGGTCCTACGAGCAGTACTTC. The encoded protein is CASRFSTGSYEQYF.

The chain joins TRBV15 to TRBJ2-5, with 11 bases that match TRBD2. Germline V gene lookup returns CDR1 LNHNV and CDR2 YYDKDF (reference sequence). V dropped 5 bases and J dropped 3; count of bases not matched to a gene: 8. The CDR3 extends over 16 amino acids. The CDR3 bases are TGTGCCACCAGCTGGGGGGGGACTAGCGGAAAAGAGACCCAGTACTTC. Protein sequence: CATSWGGTSGKETQYF.

This rearrangement joins TRBV19 to TRBJ1-1; D is possibly TRBD1 (6 bases). CDR3 length: 15 residues. Germline V gene data show CDR1 as LNHDA and CDR2 as SQIVND (reference sequence). Trimming pared 7 bases from V and 1 base from J, leaving 16 bases between. CDR3 nucleotides: TGTGCCAGTACCAGAGGGGACATTACGAACACTGAAGCTTTCTTT. Translated, it gives CASTRGDITNTEAFF. Variable domain in full (rest from reference TRBV19 and TRBJ1-1): DGGITQSPKYLFRKEGQNVTLSCEQNLNHDAMYWYRQDPGQGLRLIYYSQIVNDFQKGDIAEGYSVSREKKESFPLTVTSAQKNPTAFYLCASTRGDITNTEAFFGQGTRLTVV.

The V gene is TRBV24-1, the J gene TRBJ2-1; perhaps TRBD1 as D (5 bases). CDR1 is KGHDR and CDR2 is SFDVKD in the germline V gene. V was cut by 5 bases and J by 1 base, with 17 bases left in between. The CDR3 sequence is 17 residues long. CDR3 amino acids: CATSGAVTRQSYNEQFF. The CDR3 DNA follows: TGTGCCACCAGTGGGGCCGTAACGCGACAGTCCTACAATGAGCAGTTCTTC.

The V call is TRBV3-1 (or the pseudogene TRBV3-2), the J call TRBJ2-7; 9 bases are a match to TRBD2. Per the germline V gene, CDR1 is LGHDT and CDR2 is YNNKEL (reference sequence). The CDR3 spans 16 residues. After removal of 8 bases from V and 0 bases from J, the junction contained 11 bases not matched to a gene. The DNA for the CDR3 is TGTGCCAGCGGGAACTTAGCGGGGGAGTTCTCCTACGAGCAGTACTTC. Translation gives CASGNLAGEFSYEQYF.

The chain is built from TRBV18 and TRBJ1-1, with D possibly being TRBD1 (6 bases). Germline loops: CDR1 KGHSH, CDR2 LQKENI. This CDR3 region has 16 residues. The ends were cut back, 1 base at V and 7 bases at J, with 19 bases in the middle. CDR3 sequence reads: CASSPLSGGAVIEAFF. The CDR3 DNA sequence: TGTGCCAGCTCACCACTTTCGGGGGGCGCCGTAATTGAAGCTTTCTTT. Drawing the rest from reference TRBV18 and TRBJ1-1, the complete variable domain is NAGVMQNPRHLVRRRGQEARLRCSPMKGHSHVYWYRQLPEEGLKFMVYLQKENIIDESGMPKERFSAEFPKEGPSILRIQQVVRGDSAAYFCASSPLSGGAVIEAFFGQGTRLTVV.

The chain carries TRBV24-1 and TRBJ2-5, with D uncertain. CDR3 length: 14 amino acids. V was shortened by 0 bases and J by 4 bases, with 8 bases between the two germline ends. CDR1 and CDR2 from the germline V gene are KGHDR and SFDVKD. Written as DNA, the CDR3 is TGTGCCACCAGTGATTTGCGTGGCGGAGAGACCCAGTACTTC. It yields the protein CATSDLRGGETQYF.

The rearrangement links TRBV5-1 to TRBJ2-2; D is unresolved. Deletions cut 1 base from V and 1 base from J, with 11 bases between. The CDR3 is made up of 16 amino acids. Looked up from germline, CDR1 is SGHRS and CDR2 is YFSETQ. CDR3 DNA sequence: TGCGCCAGCAGCTTGTTCGGCAGGAAGAACACCGGGGAGCTGTTTTTT. As protein: CASSLFGRKNTGELFF.

CDR3 residues: CASSLGPGGGQPQHF. The CDR3, as DNA: TGTGCCAGCAGCTTAGGGCCAGGGGGCGGTCAGCCCCAGCATTTT. The chain is built from TRBV7-2 and TRBJ1-5, with 8 nucleotides matching TRBD1. The J segment lost 6 bases and the V segment lost 1 base, leaving 5 bases of the junction unmatched. Germline CDR1 and CDR2: SGHTA and FQGNSA. The CDR3 spans 15 residues. The variable domain in full, with the rest retrieved from reference TRBV7-2 and TRBJ1-5, is GAGVSQSPSNKVTEKGKDVELRCDPISGHTALYWYRQSLGQGLEFLIYFQGNSAPDKSGLPSDRFSAERTGGSVSTLTIQRTQQEDSAVYLCASSLGPGGGQPQHFGDGTRLSIL.

The rearrangement links TRBV5-8 to TRBJ2-3, with 9 bases aligning to TRBD1. This CDR3 comprises 16 residues. The ends lost 4 bases at V and 9 bases at J; junction bases unmatched: 15. CDR1 SGHTS and CDR2 YDEGEE come from the germline V gene. CDR3 in amino acids: CASSTGTGSEIDTQYF. The CDR3 bases are TGTGCCAGCAGCACCGGGACAGGGAGCGAAATTGACACGCAGTATTTT.

The chain couples TRBV5-6 to TRBJ2-1; TRBD1 agrees at 7 bases. The CDR3 covers 15 residues. CDR1 is SGHDT, CDR2 YYEEEE, per germline. Trimming removed 4 bases from V and 1 base from J; junction bases left unmatched: 5. In nucleotides, the CDR3 is TGTGCCAGCAGCCGGAGACAGGGTTCCTACAATGAGCAGTTCTTC. This translates into CASSRRQGSYNEQFF.

V usage is TRBV5-1 and J usage is TRBJ2-7, with 14 positions matching TRBD2. Germline values: CDR1 SGHRS, CDR2 YFSETQ. The CDR3 is 23 amino acids. The V gene end was trimmed by 3 bases and the J gene end by 2 bases; junction bases not matched to a gene: 25. The CDR3 nucleotides read TGCGCCAGCAGCTACCGGACAGGGGACAGACTAGCGGGAGGGCCCAAGCTCACCTACGAGCAGTACTTC. This sequence encodes CASSYRTGDRLAGGPKLTYEQYF.

The gene calls are TRBV19 and TRBJ2-7, with 7 bases matching TRBD1. Germline V gene data show CDR1 as LNHDA and CDR2 as SQIVND (reference sequence). The V and J ends lost 3 bases and 7 bases, in that order; junction bases with no gene match: 9. The CDR3 length is 14 residues. CDR3 bases: TGTGCCAGTAGTATTGCGACAGGGAATTTGGAGCAGTACTTC. Translation gives CASSIATGNLEQYF.

This clone was counted a few times. V gene TRBV12-5 combines with J gene TRBJ1-6; D gene uncertain. CDR3 size: 14 residues. Trimming cost V 0 bases and J 7 bases, with 7 bases left between them. Germline V lookup: CDR1 LGHNT, CDR2 FRNRAP. DNA for the CDR3: TGTGCTAGTGGTTTGGTTGAGAGGAATTCACCCCTCCACTTT. As protein: CASGLVERNSPLHF.

The chain uses TRBV7-2 and TRBJ2-3; D possibly corresponds to TRBD2 (5 bases). With 4 bases removed from V and 8 bases from J, the gap between germline ends came to 16 bases. This CDR3 has 14 amino acids. Germline V gene sequence: CDR1 SGHTA, CDR2 FQGNSA. The CDR3 loop is CASSSSRAGGTQYF. CDR3 DNA: TGTGCCAGCAGCTCCTCTAGGGCGGGCGGTACGCAGTATTTT.

This chain uses TRBV7-8 with TRBJ2-7; possibly TRBD1 for D (5 bases). The CDR3 has 13 residues. The V and J ends lost 4 bases and 1 base respectively, with 8 bases between them. In germline, CDR1 is SGHVS, CDR2 FQNEAQ. The CDR3 sequence is CASSYDRSYEQYF. The CDR3 nucleotides read TGTGCCAGCAGCTATGACAGATCCTACGAGCAGTACTTC.

The chain carries TRBV7-2 and TRBJ1-5, with a weak D call TRBD1 (6 bases). Germline V gives CDR1 SGHTA, CDR2 FQGNSA. The germline V and J ends were trimmed by 4 bases and 7 bases, with 11 bases remaining between them. This CDR3 has 13 amino acids. The CDR3 coding sequence is TGTGCCAGCAGCTCGGACAGAGACCAGCCCCAGCATTTT. This encodes CASSSDRDQPQHF.

The chain employs TRBV7-9 and TRBJ1-2; TRBD1 matches 12 bases. CDR3 length: 18 amino acids. V shed 4 bases and J 5 bases; nucleotides not matched to a gene: 14. CDR1 and CDR2 from the germline V gene are SEHNR and FQNEAQ (reference sequence). DNA of the CDR3: TGTGCCAGCAGCTCGGCACCGGGACAGGGGGCTCACCCATATGGCTACACCTTC. Protein product: CASSSAPGQGAHPYGYTF.

The count of this clone is one. The gene calls are TRBV5-1 and TRBJ2-3; 10 nucleotides match TRBD1. The CDR3 is 15 amino acids. Germline CDR1 and CDR2: SGHRS and YFSETQ. V gave up 1 base and J gave up 3 bases; unmatched junction bases: 2. The CDR3 loop is CASSLQDRGTDTQYF. The DNA for the CDR3 is TGCGCCAGCAGCTTGCAGGACAGGGGGACAGATACGCAGTATTTT. Drawing the rest from reference TRBV5-1 and TRBJ2-3, the complete variable domain is KAGVTQTPRYLIKTRGQQVTLSCSPISGHRSVSWYQQTPGQGLQFLFEYFSETQRNKGNFPGRFSGRQFSNSRSEMNVSTLELGDSALYLCASSLQDRGTDTQYFGPGTRLTVL.

This clone was detected once. The V and J genes are TRBV7-2 and TRBJ2-7; D is possibly TRBD1 (6 bases). Trimming cost V 3 bases and J 4 bases, with 13 bases left between them. Germline V lookup: CDR1 SGHTA, CDR2 FQGNSA. The CDR3 is made up of 14 amino acids. This chain's CDR3 is CASSFTGTIYEQYF. CDR3 sequence (DNA): TGTGCCAGCAGCTTCACCGGGACAATATACGAGCAGTACTTC.

V usage is TRBV18 and J usage is TRBJ2-1, with D perhaps TRBD2 (6 bases). Germline CDR1 reads KGHSH; CDR2 reads LQKENI. The CDR3 is 15 residues long. The V end lost 3 bases, the J end lost 3 bases, and 12 bases lay between the germline ends. CDR3 loop: CASSPTLADYNEQFF. CDR3 DNA sequence: TGTGCCAGCTCACCTACACTAGCTGACTACAATGAGCAGTTCTTC.

This sequence joins TRBV7-3 and TRBJ2-2; possibly TRBD2 for D (6 bases). Germline CDR1 and CDR2: SGHTA and FQGTGA. This CDR3 comprises 13 residues. Trimming pared 5 bases from V and 6 bases from J, leaving 10 bases between. The CDR3 protein is CASSQSGAGELFF. The CDR3 coding sequence is TGTGCCAGCAGCCAATCGGGGGCCGGGGAGCTGTTTTTT.

This clone has at least ten counts. The CDR3: CASSPTGGRIEQYF. The CDR3 nucleotides are TGTGCCAGCAGCCCTACGGGAGGGCGGATCGAGCAGTACTTC. V is TRBV9 and J is TRBJ2-7, with 8 bases matching TRBD2. The V and J ends lost 4 bases and 6 bases, in that order; junction bases with no gene match: 9. The CDR3 sequence is 14 residues long. Germline V gene sequence: CDR1 SGDLS, CDR2 YYNGEE. Based on the CDR3 plus reference TRBV9 and TRBJ2-7, the full variable domain is DSGVTQTPKHLITATGQRVTLRCSPRSGDLSVYWYQQSLDQGLQFLIQYYNGEERAKGNILERFSAQQFPDLHSELNLSSLELGDSALYFCASSPTGGRIEQYFGPGTRLTVT.

This clone was detected a few times. The chain couples TRBV14 to TRBJ2-7, with TRBD1 matching over 8 bases. The CDR3 loop spans 15 amino acids. In germline, CDR1 is SGHDN, CDR2 FVKESK. The trim removed 4 bases at V and 2 bases at J, leaving 7 bases unmatched. In DNA form, the CDR3 reads TGTGCCAGCAGCCCACCGGGACAGGCGCCCTACGAGCAGTACTTC. As protein: CASSPPGQAPYEQYF.